This entry lists 32 T cell receptor beta chains sequenced from one sample in a study of T cell clusters in autoimmune cytopenias. Multiplex touch-down PCR amplified TRB using TRB-A and TRB-B pools in one tube. One entry per CDR3 protein, without DNA, is what TCRdb gives after re-calling the multiplex PCR reads. There are 4,000 to 4,500 distinct CDR3 sequences in the sample, with roughly 15% held by the top ten. Tens of thousands of genome equivalents of blood DNA were amplified for TRB. These data were also filed under a second study, of T cell repertoires in aging, cancer and after chemotherapy.

The sample was peripheral blood. The receptors derive from a human donor in good health.

This clonotype is deemed medium-sized by its frequency. The chain carries TRBV13 and TRBJ1-1. CDR1 PRHDT and CDR2 FYEKMQ come from the germline V gene (reference sequence). This CDR3 has 17 amino acids. The CDR3 here is CASSLGGDFLGRTEAFF.

The chain combines TRBV5-5 with TRBJ2-2; as DNA is missing, the TRBD1 call by TCRdb cannot be tested. From germline, CDR1 is SGHKS and CDR2 YYEKEE (reference sequence). This CDR3 comprises 15 residues. This CDR3 is CASSFGTGGDGELFF.

The V gene is TRBV4-2, the J gene TRBJ1-3; there is no DNA to check the TCRdb D call of TRBD1. CDR1 and CDR2 from the germline V gene are LGHNA and YNFKEQ. The CDR3 is 17 amino acids. Here the CDR3 reads CASSHARQGISGNTIYF.

This chain connects TRBV7-6 to TRBJ2-3; the D gene TCRdb calls, TRBD2, cannot be checked with no DNA. CDR3 length: 18 amino acids. Per germline, CDR1 SGHVS and CDR2 FNYEAQ. The chain's CDR3 is CASSPMTSGGRVTDTQYF.

The genes are TRBV12-3 or TRBV12-4 and TRBJ1-5. This CDR3 has 15 amino acids. The CDR3 sequence: CASSQDIGRDQPQHF.

V is TRBV11-2 and J is TRBJ1-4; TCRdb indicates TRBD1, and absent DNA this call remains unverified. CDR1 and CDR2 from the germline V gene are SGHAT and FQNNGV. The CDR3 has 14 residues. The CDR3 region is CASSRLGGNEKLFF.

Judged by frequency, this clonotype is medium-sized. The rearrangement joins TRBV5-6 to TRBJ2-3; TCRdb designates TRBD1, a call that cannot be tested without DNA. The CDR3 runs 16 residues. Germline CDR1 and CDR2: SGHDT and YYEEEE. CDR3 sequence: CASSLNGQGGTDTQYF.

According to its frequency, this clonotype is medium-sized. The chain is built from TRBV6-1 and TRBJ2-7; TCRdb names TRBD1, which stays unverified in the absence of DNA. The germline CDR1 and CDR2 sequences are MNHNS and SASEGT. The CDR3 runs 13 residues. CDR3: CASRPGKGGEQYF.

The rearrangement links TRBV7-2 to TRBJ2-5. The CDR3 spans 13 residues. From germline, CDR1 is SGHTA and CDR2 FQGNSA. CDR3 region: CASSLDEFRTQYF.

The CDR3 loop reads CASSHGRVSYNEQFF. This chain uses TRBV14 with TRBJ2-1; TCRdb lists TRBD1, though no DNA is available to test this call. The CDR3 sequence is 15 residues long. In germline, CDR1 is SGHDN, CDR2 FVKESK.

This clonotype shows up as medium-sized by frequency. This chain joins TRBV6-1 and TRBJ2-7; TCRdb's D gene call, TRBD2, goes unchecked for lack of DNA. Germline CDR1 reads MNHNS; CDR2 reads SASEGT. The CDR3 is 16 amino acids. CDR3 region: CASSDSGGTESYEQYF.

V and J are TRBV5-1 and TRBJ2-3. The CDR3 is made up of 14 amino acids. Per germline, CDR1 SGHRS and CDR2 YFSETQ. This CDR3 is CASSLDPGTDTQYF. Full variable domain (rest looked up from reference TRBV5-1 and TRBJ2-3): KAGVTQTPRYLIKTRGQQVTLSCSPISGHRSVSWYQQTPGQGLQFLFEYFSETQRNKGNFPGRFSGRQFSNSRSEMNVSTLELGDSALYLCASSLDPGTDTQYFGPGTRLTVL.

This chain uses TRBV2 with TRBJ2-1; TCRdb designates TRBD1, a call that cannot be tested without DNA. CDR3 size: 12 residues. Germline V gene sequence: CDR1 SNHLY, CDR2 FYNNEI. CDR3 in amino acids: CASEGPGNEQFF.

In terms of frequency, this clonotype is large. The V call is TRBV29-1, the J call TRBJ2-3; TCRdb names TRBD1, which stays unverified in the absence of DNA. CDR1 and CDR2 (germline): SQVTM, ANQGSEA. This CDR3 has 13 amino acids. CDR3 residues: CSVSLGGTDTQYF.

Considering frequency, this clonotype is medium-sized (0.01 to 0.1%). The rearrangement joins TRBV27 to TRBJ1-1. This CDR3 has 14 amino acids. The germline CDR1 and CDR2 sequences are MNHEY and SMNVEV (reference sequence). CDR3 sequence: CASSSWEGDTEAFF.

By frequency, this clonotype is medium-sized. The chain employs TRBV5-4 and TRBJ2-1; the TCRdb D gene call, TRBD1, has no DNA to confirm it. This CDR3 has 14 residues. Germline V CDR1 and CDR2: SGHNT, YYREEE (reference sequence). The CDR3 is CASSGITGGNEQFF.

V and J are TRBV6-5 and TRBJ2-1; the D gene TCRdb calls, TRBD1, cannot be checked with no DNA. CDR1 and CDR2 from the germline V gene are MNHEY and SVGAGI. There are 15 residues in the CDR3. The CDR3 sequence: CASSYLGQLVREQFF.

This clonotype ranks as medium-sized in terms of frequency. J is TRBJ1-2 and V is TRBV6-6; the D call of TRBD1 rests on TCRdb alone, since no DNA is present to check it. Germline CDR1 reads MNHNY; CDR2 reads SVGAGI (reference sequence). The CDR3 totals 13 residues. This CDR3 reads CASSYSNREGYTF.

This clonotype is identified as medium-sized from frequency. This sequence joins TRBV6-5 and TRBJ1-2; TCRdb names TRBD1, which stays unverified in the absence of DNA. The CDR3 contains 11 residues. CDR1 and CDR2 from the germline V gene are MNHEY and SVGAGI. CDR3 loop: CASRQGWGYTF.

This clonotype is medium-sized by frequency. The V gene is TRBV7-2, the J gene TRBJ2-2. The CDR3 is made up of 15 amino acids. Germline V gives CDR1 SGHTA, CDR2 FQGNSA. The CDR3 is CASSSRTNYTGELFF.

The chain couples TRBV4-2 to TRBJ2-3. Germline V lookup: CDR1 LGHNA, CDR2 YNFKEQ. The CDR3 runs to 14 residues. This CDR3 is CASSPAASTDTQYF.

This clonotype is medium-sized by frequency. V and J are TRBV18 and TRBJ2-5; TCRdb's D call of TRBD1 is untestable without DNA. CDR1 KGHSH and CDR2 LQKENI come from the germline V gene. This CDR3 spans 14 amino acids. This chain's CDR3 is CASSPGQSAETQYF.

This clonotype counts as medium-sized by frequency. This sequence joins TRBV19 and TRBJ2-5; absent DNA, TCRdb's TRBD1 call cannot be checked. Germline V gives CDR1 LNHDA, CDR2 SQIVND (reference sequence). This CDR3 is 14 amino acids long. The chain's CDR3 is CASSSQGGQETQYF.

The chain is built from TRBV21-1 and TRBJ2-3; TCRdb selects TRBD1, and the lack of DNA leaves this call unchecked. TRBV21-1 is a pseudogene. CDR3 length: 19 residues. CDR3 loop: CASSKGGCKAPRGTDTQYF.

V gene TRBV6-6 combines with J gene TRBJ1-3; there is no DNA to check the TCRdb D call of TRBD1. The germline gives CDR1 MNHNY, CDR2 SVGAGI (reference sequence). The CDR3 spans 15 residues. CDR3 loop: CASSPHRGVLNTIYF.

The CDR3 loop is CASSQQNSRTYEQYF. The chain couples TRBV18 to TRBJ2-7; with no DNA, the TCRdb D assignment of TRBD2 cannot be verified. CDR3 length equals 15 residues. The germline gives CDR1 KGHSH, CDR2 LQKENI.

Considering frequency, this clonotype is medium-sized. The chain carries TRBV5-4 and TRBJ1-1. Germline loops: CDR1 SGHNT, CDR2 YYREEE (reference sequence). The CDR3 contains 13 residues. CDR3 in amino acids: CASSEGRNTEAFF. The entire variable domain, with the rest obtained from reference TRBV5-4 and TRBJ1-1, is as follows: ETGVTQSPTHLIKTRGQQVTLRCSSQSGHNTVSWYQQALGQGPQFIFQYYREEENGRGNFPPRFSGLQFPNYSSELNVNALELDDSALYLCASSEGRNTEAFFGQGTRLTVV.

This chain joins TRBV6-1 and TRBJ2-7; TCRdb gives TRBD1 as the D gene, but with no DNA this cannot be confirmed. This CDR3 is built from 14 residues. Germline V gene lookup returns CDR1 MNHNS and CDR2 SASEGT. The CDR3 spells CASRRFGRNYEQYF.

This clonotype counts as medium-sized by frequency. The rearrangement links TRBV27 to TRBJ1-4; the D call of TRBD1 rests on TCRdb alone, since no DNA is present to check it. The CDR3 has 13 amino acids. The germline CDR1 and CDR2 sequences are MNHEY and SMNVEV (reference sequence). CDR3 residues: CASSTEGDEKLFF.

This clonotype counts as large (0.1 to 1%) by frequency. V gene TRBV30 combines with J gene TRBJ2-6. Per germline, CDR1 GTSNPN and CDR2 SVGIG (reference sequence). This CDR3 has 13 residues. CDR3 in amino acids: CAWSVQGVNVLTF.

The chain carries TRBV11-2 and TRBJ2-3; lacking DNA, the TRBD1 call made by TCRdb goes unchecked. CDR1 and CDR2 (germline): SGHAT, FQNNGV. The CDR3 totals 16 residues. The CDR3 sequence: CASSLRGQGAGDTQYF.

This clonotype is classed as medium-sized by frequency. The V and J genes are TRBV5-4 and TRBJ2-3; TCRdb gives TRBD1 as the D gene, but with no DNA this cannot be confirmed. The CDR3 has 12 residues. The germline V gene encodes CDR1 SGHNT and CDR2 YYREEE (reference sequence). CDR3 protein: CASSSEQRAQYF.